This T cell receptor (beta chain) was captured in a study of identical twins. TCRdb analysed the 5' RACE reads with MiXCR anew, one entry per CDR3 protein. The sample shows 430,000 or so distinct CDR3 sequences, more than 20% of them seen only once. V was clipped by 1 base and J by 6 bases; unmatched bases: 5. Germline lookup yields CDR1 SGHNT and CDR2 YENEEA. The CDR3 spans 15 residues. General study findings and limits: For monozygotic twins, models underestimated out-of-frame TCR alpha sharing.

This clonotype has a handful of counts. Its antigen is unknown. The sample was also linked to a second study, of T cells expressing NK-cell markers. That source reports: Obtained from sorted CD3+CD56+NKG2C+, CD3+CD56+NKG2C- and CD3+CD56-NKG2C+ T cells were the TCR beta repertoires. More than 5 donors carried dominant NKG2C+ clonotypes that made up 1.0-7.0% of their CD8+ T cells. In a handful of donors, dominant clonotypes made up about 25-65% of CD3+CD56-NKG2C+ cells.

The sequencing input was CD4+ T cells sorted from blood. This TCR came from a woman aged 18-30 years in good health. J is TRBJ2-1 and V is TRBV11-3, with 8 bases matching TRBD2. CDR3 sequence reads: CASSLASGSRNEQFF. The CDR3 DNA sequence: TGTGCCAGCAGCTTAGCCAGCGGGAGCCGCAATGAGCAGTTCTTC.